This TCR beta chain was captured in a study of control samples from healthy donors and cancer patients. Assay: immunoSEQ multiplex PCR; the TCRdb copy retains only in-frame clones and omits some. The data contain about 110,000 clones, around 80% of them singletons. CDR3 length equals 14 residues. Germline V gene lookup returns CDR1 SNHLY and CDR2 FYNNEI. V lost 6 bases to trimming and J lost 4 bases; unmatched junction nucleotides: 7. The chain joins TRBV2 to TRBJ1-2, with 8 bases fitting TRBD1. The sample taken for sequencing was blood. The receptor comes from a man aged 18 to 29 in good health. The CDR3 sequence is CASSLTGQAYGYTF. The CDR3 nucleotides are TGTGCCAGCAGCCTCACGGGACAGGCCTATGGCTACACCTTC.